Listed below are T cell receptor beta chains from one sample, sequenced in a study of cytomegalovirus exposure and HLA in healthy donors. This table comes from immunoSEQ multiplex PCR, and its TCRdb copy is limited to in-frame clones, with some not included. The sample has about 98,000 clones; around 88% are singletons. The sample comprised PBMCs. The receptors originated from a young woman in good health and CMV-seronegative. The CDR3 runs from the conserved cysteine through the conserved F or W. A D gene is named only where the DNA matches it firmly. Part of the rows lack a size; the others show once, few, many or a class for expanded clones.

V	D	size	J	CDR3	DNA
TRBV4-3	.	.	TRBJ2-1	CASSQALSSYNEQFF	TGCGCCAGCAGCCAAGCCTTGAGCTCCTACAATGAGCAGTTCTTC
TRBV5-1	.	.	TRBJ1-3	CASSLGFDSSGNTIYF	TGCGCCAGCAGCTTGGGGTTCGACAGCTCTGGAAACACCATATATTTT
TRBV6-6	.	once	TRBJ1-1	CASSGEVNTEAFF	TGTGCCAGCAGTGGCGAGGTCAACACTGAAGCTTTCTTT
TRBV9	TRBD1	.	TRBJ2-3	CASSPGQGRVSTDTQYF	TGTGCCAGCAGCCCGGGACAGGGTCGGGTTAGCACAGATACGCAGTATTTT
TRBV15	.	.	TRBJ2-7	CATGTNYEQYF	TGTGCCACCGGGACAAACTACGAGCAGTACTTC
TRBV2	.	few	TRBJ1-6	CASSGQFNSPLHF	TGTGCCAGCAGTGGACAGTTTAATTCACCCCTCCACTTT
TRBV18	.	.	TRBJ2-7	CASSPLGRYEQYF	TGTGCCAGCTCACCACTTGGCAGGTACGAGCAGTACTTC
TRBV28	.	.	TRBJ2-7	CASRPYRISSYEQYF	TGTGCCAGCAGACCCTACAGGATTAGCTCCTACGAGCAGTACTTC
TRBV6-5	.	.	TRBJ2-5	CASSYPGVQETQYF	TGTGCCAGCAGTTACCCGGGGGTCCAAGAGACCCAGTACTTC
TRBV28	.	once	TRBJ1-5	CASSSQGFQPQHF	TGTGCCAGCAGTTCCCAGGGTTTTCAGCCCCAGCATTTT
TRBV6-5	TRBD1	.	TRBJ2-5	CASRPGDRGETQYF	TGTGCCAGCAGGCCTGGCGACAGGGGAGAGACCCAGTACTTC
TRBV11-2	.	few	TRBJ1-2	CASSLDSGGYTF	TGTGCCAGCAGCTTGGATTCGGGGGGCTACACCTTC
TRBV2	.	.	TRBJ2-7	CASRSRGSTYEQYF	TGTGCCAGCAGGAGCCGGGGTAGCACCTACGAGCAGTACTTC
TRBV9	.	once	TRBJ2-5	CASSVASLQETQYF	TGTGCCAGCAGCGTAGCGTCTCTACAAGAGACCCAGTACTTC
TRBV11-1	.	.	TRBJ2-7	CASSFWSTTYEQYF	TGTGCCAGCAGCTTTTGGAGTACTACCTACGAGCAGTACTTC
TRBV5-1	.	.	TRBJ2-5	CASSSGVQETQYF	TGCGCCAGCAGCTCGGGGGTCCAAGAGACCCAGTACTTC
TRBV27	.	.	TRBJ1-1	CASSLYSSAEAFF	TGTGCCAGCAGTTTGTACAGTTCCGCTGAAGCTTTCTTT
TRBV9	.	.	TRBJ2-7	CASSVVGTTYEEQYF	TGTGCCAGCAGCGTAGTAGGGACAACTTACGAGGAGCAGTACTTC
TRBV4-3	TRBD1	.	TRBJ2-1	CASSQGTGRKNNEQFF	TGCGCCAGCAGCCAGGGGACAGGGAGAAAGAACAATGAGCAGTTCTTC
TRBV7-2	TRBD2	few	TRBJ2-1	CASSLGRGVQFF	TGTGCCAGCAGCTTAGGGCGGGGGGTACAGTTCTTC
TRBV15	.	.	TRBJ1-2	CATSHSEGYGYTF	TGTGCCACCAGTCACTCGGAGGGCTATGGCTACACCTTC
TRBV7-2	TRBD2	once	TRBJ2-2	CASSWTSANTGELFF	TGTGCCAGCAGCTGGACTAGCGCGAACACCGGGGAGCTGTTTTTT
TRBV29-1	TRBD2	.	TRBJ2-1	CSVGGFGLAENEQFF	TGCAGCGTTGGCGGGTTCGGACTAGCGGAGAATGAGCAGTTCTTC
TRBV11-2	TRBD2	.	TRBJ2-5	CASSLEVGLAGPRETQYF	TGTGCCAGCAGCTTAGAAGTGGGGTTAGCGGGACCCCGAGAGACCCAGTACTTC
TRBV5-1	TRBD1	.	TRBJ1-4	CASSGTGGRNEKLFF	TGCGCCAGCAGCGGAACAGGGGGCCGTAATGAAAAACTGTTTTTT
TRBV7-9	TRBD1	.	TRBJ1-3	CASPTGAGNTIYF	TGTGCCAGCCCGACAGGGGCTGGAAACACCATATATTTT
TRBV4-1	.	.	TRBJ1-2	CASSPTGANYGYTF	TGCGCCAGCAGCCCCACCGGGGCTAACTATGGCTACACCTTC
TRBV7-6	TRBD2	once	TRBJ2-3	CASSRTLAGDPADTQYF	TGTGCCAGCAGCCGAACTCTTGCGGGGGACCCCGCAGATACGCAGTATTTT
TRBV7-3	.	.	TRBJ2-5	CASSSRPGVGQETQYF	TGTGCCAGCAGCTCGCGCCCAGGGGTGGGCCAAGAGACCCAGTACTTC
TRBV7-2	TRBD1	.	TRBJ1-1	CASSWTGSNTEAFF	TGTGCCAGCAGCTGGACAGGGTCGAACACTGAAGCTTTCTTT
TRBV18	TRBD2	.	TRBJ2-6	CASSPPTGGGPGANVLTF	TGTGCCAGCTCACCACCGACCGGGGGGGGGCCGGGGGCCAACGTCCTGACTTTC
TRBV28	TRBD2	few	TRBJ2-1	CASSTGLAVNNEQFF	TGTGCCAGCAGTACCGGACTAGCGGTCAACAATGAGCAGTTCTTC
TRBV28	TRBD1	.	TRBJ1-6	CASSEPRTTGTGDRAPLHF	TGTGCCAGCAGTGAACCTCGCACGACCGGGACAGGGGACCGGGCACCCCTCCACTTT
TRBV29-1	.	few	TRBJ2-1	CSVAAYNEQFF	TGCAGCGTTGCTGCCTACAATGAGCAGTTCTTC
TRBV5-8	TRBD1	.	TRBJ1-1	CASSLVGTANTEAFF	TGTGCCAGCAGCTTGGTGGGGACAGCGAACACTGAAGCTTTCTTT
TRBV13	TRBD1	.	TRBJ2-4	CASSLGTGGRPQYF	TGTGCCAGCAGCTTAGGGACAGGGGGCCGACCTCAGTACTTC
TRBV6-5	TRBD2	.	TRBJ2-7	CASARTSGSYEQYF	TGTGCCAGCGCTAGGACTAGCGGCTCCTACGAGCAGTACTTC